The 17 T cell receptor beta chains below come from one sample, sequenced in a study of T-cell memory formation after mild COVID-19. TCRdb called the 5' RACE reads again in MiXCR, with one record for every CDR3 protein. The sample holds fewer than 450,000 distinct CDR3 sequences, around 24% seen once. The specimen was PBMCs or a T cell subset sorted from them (not recorded which). These receptors were taken from an adult woman who had mild COVID-19 (a few samples of this study predate the infection). Cell type and time point are not known.

This sequence joins TRBV5-6 and TRBJ1-1; the D gene is possibly TRBD1 (6 bases). Between the trimmed V and J ends, which lost 7 bases and 4 bases, there was a span of 11 bases. The CDR3 spans 12 residues. Germline CDR1 and CDR2: SGHDT and YYEEEE. CDR3 sequence reads: CASGGGLTEAFF. In DNA, the CDR3 is TGTGCCAGCGGGGGGGGCCTCACTGAAGCTTTCTTT.

In this sample, this clonotype turned up a few times. The gene calls are TRBV18 and TRBJ1-6; the match to TRBD1 covers 7 bases. CDR1 and CDR2 from the germline V gene are KGHSH and LQKENI. Trimming removed 0 bases from V and 10 bases from J; junction bases left unmatched: 3. The CDR3 has 14 amino acids. The CDR3 region is CASSPPGQESPLHF. CDR3 nucleotide sequence: TGTGCCAGCTCACCACCTGGACAGGAATCACCCCTCCACTTT.

This chain connects TRBV6-2 or TRBV6-3 to TRBJ2-2; 8 positions agree with TRBD1. J was trimmed by 6 bases and V by 7 bases; bases with no gene match: 10. The length of the CDR3 is 15 residues. Germline V gene lookup returns CDR1 MNHEY and CDR2 SVGEGT. CDR3 region: CASTALRTGPGELFF. In DNA, the CDR3 is TGTGCCAGCACCGCACTAAGGACAGGGCCCGGGGAGCTGTTTTTT.

This clonotype turned up a few times. The rearrangement joins TRBV12-3 or TRBV12-4 to TRBJ1-1; D possibly corresponds to TRBD1 (5 bases). The CDR3 consists of 14 residues. Trimming stripped 7 bases from V and 1 base from J, with 13 bases between. The CDR3 bases are TGTGCCAGCACCCTGGGACTTACGAACACTGAAGCTTTCTTT. It translates to CASTLGLTNTEAFF.

This chain connects TRBV7-2 to TRBJ1-2; 9 bases are a match to TRBD1. The CDR3 has 13 amino acids. The germline CDR1 and CDR2 sequences are SGHTA and FQGNSA. After removal of 5 bases from V and 8 bases from J, the junction contained 6 bases not matched to a gene. The CDR3 DNA sequence: TGTGCCAGCAGCCCCACAGGGGGCGTGGGCTACACCTTC. Translated: CASSPTGGVGYTF.

There are a few counts of this clonotype. This chain connects TRBV29-1 to TRBJ1-1, with a tentative D call TRBD1 (6 bases). Germline CDR1 reads SQVTM; CDR2 reads ANQGSEA. Deletions cut 6 bases from V and 1 base from J, with 15 bases between. The CDR3 contains 14 residues. The CDR3 DNA reads TGCAGCGTCAGAGGGGGTTTTGGGAACACTGAAGCTTTCTTT. Translating it yields CSVRGGFGNTEAFF.

This clonotype showed up just a few times. The chain's CDR3 is CASSPTGPGNEQYF. The CDR3 DNA follows: TGTGCCAGCAGCCCCACCGGGCCGGGGAACGAGCAGTACTTC. The gene calls are TRBV7-3 and TRBJ2-7, with D possibly matching TRBD2 (5 bases). Germline loops: CDR1 SGHTA, CDR2 FQGTGA. Between the trimmed V and J ends, which lost 5 bases and 5 bases, there was a span of 16 bases. This CDR3 is 14 amino acids long.

V and J are TRBV12-5 and TRBJ2-3; D is undetermined. The CDR3 runs to 14 residues. V lost 5 bases to trimming and J lost 3 bases, with 12 bases between them. Germline V gives CDR1 LGHNT, CDR2 FRNRAP. This CDR3 reads CASGTGAGTDTQYF. The CDR3 DNA sequence: TGTGCTAGTGGTACCGGAGCTGGAACAGATACGCAGTATTTT.

The chain uses TRBV13 and TRBJ2-7; weak D call: TRBD2 (7 bases). The length of the CDR3 is 13 residues. In germline, CDR1 is PRHDT, CDR2 FYEKMQ (reference sequence). With 11 bases removed from V and 2 bases from J, the gap between germline ends came to 16 bases. CDR3 amino acids: CASGVGGAYEQYF. The CDR3 nucleotides are TGTGCCTCGGGGGTAGGGGGGGCCTACGAGCAGTACTTC.

This clonotype has only a few counts. V is TRBV29-1 and J is TRBJ2-7; 7 nucleotides align to TRBD1. Trimming took 5 bases from V and 10 from J; bases not matched to a gene: 2. CDR1 and CDR2 from the germline V gene are SQVTM and ANQGSEA. This CDR3 spans 9 amino acids. The CDR3 here is CSVRQGQYF. The CDR3 bases are TGCAGCGTTCGACAGGGCCAGTACTTC.

This clonotype was found a few times. The chain joins TRBV24-1 to TRBJ2-5; D may be TRBD2 (5 bases). CDR3 size: 15 residues. CDR1 and CDR2 from the germline V gene are KGHDR and SFDVKD. The ends were cut back, 5 bases at V and 2 bases at J, with 14 bases in the middle. CDR3 DNA sequence: TGTGCCACCAGTGGTGGGAGACTATTACAAGAGACCCAGTACTTC. This encodes CATSGGRLLQETQYF.

This clonotype was detected only a few times. The chain uses TRBV5-1 and TRBJ1-1; 7 bases align to TRBD1. The V segment lost 4 bases and the J segment 6 bases; nucleotides outside the gene matches: 3. This CDR3 has 12 residues. Looked up from germline, CDR1 is SGHRS and CDR2 is YFSETQ. CDR3: CASSLTGAEAFF. The CDR3 DNA reads as TGCGCCAGCAGCCTAACAGGGGCTGAAGCTTTCTTT.

The rearrangement joins TRBV12-3 or TRBV12-4 to TRBJ1-1, with 11 bases identical to TRBD1. The J segment lost 6 bases and the V segment lost 6 bases, leaving 3 bases of the junction unmatched. The CDR3 is 13 amino acids. The CDR3 is CASRGTGGSEAFF. In DNA form, the CDR3 reads TGTGCCAGCAGGGGGACAGGGGGGTCTGAAGCTTTCTTT.

This chain links TRBV20-1 with TRBJ1-2; D is uncertain. CDR1 is DFQATT and CDR2 is SNEGSKA in the germline V gene (reference sequence). The V end was cut by 2 bases, the J end by 3 bases, with 7 bases between. The CDR3 extends over 12 amino acids. The CDR3 region is CSARNTYYGYTF. The CDR3 bases are TGCAGTGCTAGAAACACCTACTATGGCTACACCTTC.

The chain is built from TRBV5-1 and TRBJ1-6; no clear D gene. Germline CDR1 SGHRS, CDR2 YFSETQ. There are 12 residues in the CDR3. V was clipped by 2 bases and J by 13 bases, with 10 bases between them. CDR3 DNA sequence: TGCGCCAGCAGCTTAGAAGGGCAGCCCCTCCACTTT. This translates into CASSLEGQPLHF.

This clonotype was seen a handful of times. This rearrangement joins TRBV27 to TRBJ1-1, with 11 bases fitting TRBD1. The CDR3 is 17 residues long. The V and J ends lost 4 bases and 4 bases, in that order; junction bases with no gene match: 11. Germline CDR1 and CDR2: MNHEY and SMNVEV (reference sequence). The CDR3 DNA sequence: TGTGCCAGCAGTTCTCTGCCGGGACAGGGGGAGGGCACTGAAGCTTTCTTT. As protein: CASSSLPGQGEGTEAFF.

The chain combines TRBV3-1 with TRBJ1-4; no clear D gene. V dropped 1 base and J dropped 8 bases, with 14 bases sitting between them. Germline lookup yields CDR1 LGHDT and CDR2 YNNKEL (reference sequence). This CDR3 has 15 amino acids. The CDR3 DNA reads TGTGCCAGCAGCCAAGGGGGAGTCCTGATGGAAAAACTGTTTTTT. This sequence encodes CASSQGGVLMEKLFF.